This TCR beta chain is from a study of OX40 agonist ivuxolimab in advanced cancers. Study overall: Patients with hepatocellular carcinoma, melanoma, renal cell or head and neck cancer made up the dose-escalation patients. At just under 85% male, the cohort had a mean age of 60 years, ranging from roughly 20 to 90. Previous treatment with anti-PD-1, anti-PD-L1 or anti-CTLA-4 therapy was allowed; 35% to 50% had received some.

The data were produced by immunoSEQ multiplex PCR, yet TCRdb's version contains in-frame clones alone and is incomplete. In the table there are 55,000 to 80,000 clones, 85% of which are singletons. In the case of this clone: Its antigen remains unidentified.

The V gene lost 0 bases and the J gene lost 10 bases, with 10 bases spanning the gap. Germline CDR1 reads SGDLS; CDR2 reads YYNGEE. The CDR3 runs to 13 residues. Study results and limitations: Expanded clones belonging to CD8+ T cells outnumbered, on average, those of CD4+.

The chain couples TRBV9 to TRBJ1-4, with D possibly matching TRBD1 (5 bases). The TCR originated in an adult with an advanced solid tumor such as melanoma, head and neck, liver or kidney cancer. The sample consisted of CD4+ or CD8+ T cells sorted from blood, taken in a trial of the OX40 agonist ivuxolimab. Written as DNA, the CDR3 is TGTGCCAGCAGCGTAGTTCAGGGAGGAAAACTGTTTTTT. Translation gives CASSVVQGGKLFF.